This is a list of T cell receptor beta chains from one sample in a study of molecular identifiers for immune sequencing clone quantification. MiXCR, run by TCRdb on the PCR reads, gives a single entry per CDR3 protein. The sample has around 460,000 distinct CDR3 sequences, 25% seen once. The sequenced material came from naive CD8+ T cells from blood, with Jurkat cell RNA spiked in. The receptors originated from a human donor in good health. Some libraries in this study had Jurkat cell RNA spiked in. Both conserved end residues are part of each CDR3. Some rows mark clone size as missing; the rest say once, few, many or name a class of expanded clone.

V: TRBV20-1
J: TRBJ2-5
size: many
CDR3: CSARDLGVETQYF

V: TRBV4-1
J: TRBJ2-1
size: .
CDR3: CASSPVSGGANEQFF

V: TRBV7-6
J: TRBJ2-2
size: .
CDR3: CASSSETGLVPGELFF

V: TRBV9
J: TRBJ1-3
size: many
CDR3: CASSVDAGSGNTIYF

V: TRBV6-2/TRBV6-3
J: TRBJ2-6
size: .
CDR3: CASSYQRETGANVLTF

V: TRBV19
J: TRBJ2-5
size: .
CDR3: CASSIRARGHAQEPQYF

V: TRBV12-3/TRBV12-4
J: TRBJ2-3
size: many
CDR3: CASSWTEATDTQYF

V: TRBV29-1
J: TRBJ1-2
size: many
CDR3: CSVELGVQRTHYGYTF

V: TRBV4-3
J: TRBJ2-7
size: many
CDR3: CASSQDITQGEQYF

V: TRBV5-5
J: TRBJ2-1
size: many
CDR3: CASSFALSNEQFF

V: TRBV20-1
J: TRBJ2-3
size: many
CDR3: CSARDAGGADTQYF

V: TRBV7-9
J: TRBJ2-5
size: many
CDR3: CASSLFDATQYF

V: TRBV7-9
J: TRBJ1-6
size: few
CDR3: CASSLAVQDYNSPLHF

V: TRBV11-2
J: TRBJ2-3
size: .
CDR3: CASSPLSGGDTQYF

V: TRBV12-3/TRBV12-4
J: TRBJ1-4
size: many
CDR3: CASSLVTVNMRKLFF

V: TRBV28
J: TRBJ2-1
size: .
CDR3: CATRLGRDRVNEQFF

V: TRBV5-6
J: TRBJ2-3
size: many
CDR3: CASSDPVADTQYF

V: TRBV2
J: TRBJ1-5
size: .
CDR3: CASSTTVDSNQPQHF

V: TRBV7-9
J: TRBJ1-6
size: .
CDR3: CASSHDSYNSPLHF

V: TRBV5-4
J: TRBJ2-7
size: many
CDR3: CASSPRFTGAFDEQYF

V: TRBV20-1
J: TRBJ1-1
size: .
CDR3: CSARDGFRALEAFF

V: TRBV3-1
J: TRBJ2-3
size: .
CDR3: CASTTGGLGTDTQYF

V: TRBV7-9
J: TRBJ1-1
size: many
CDR3: CASSTPGVPEAFF

V: TRBV11-3
J: TRBJ2-1
size: .
CDR3: CASSPRTSGGPWNEQFF

V: TRBV29-1
J: TRBJ2-7
size: many
CDR3: CSAEGSSYEQYF

V: TRBV19
J: TRBJ2-6
size: .
CDR3: CGSSYGISGANVLTF

V: TRBV27
J: TRBJ2-5
size: few
CDR3: CASSLIAGSSQETQYF

V: TRBV2
J: TRBJ2-7
size: many
CDR3: CASSESPRAYEQYF

V: TRBV30
J: TRBJ2-1
size: few
CDR3: CAWNLGREQFF

V: TRBV7-2
J: TRBJ2-5
size: many
CDR3: CASKTSEPWETQYF

V: TRBV27
J: TRBJ2-7
size: .
CDR3: CASSGVGVSGISYEQYF

V: TRBV20-1
J: TRBJ1-1
size: many
CDR3: CSAVAGQVNTEAFF

V: TRBV6-6
J: TRBJ1-1
size: few
CDR3: CASTMGGTEAFF

V: TRBV29-1
J: TRBJ2-2
size: many
CDR3: CSVEDQSTLTGELFF

V: TRBV6-5
J: TRBJ2-5
size: .
CDR3: CATSRGTGWYQETQYF

V: TRBV5-3
J: TRBJ2-1
size: .
CDR3: CASSLTFTGMNEQFF

V: TRBV2
J: TRBJ2-2
size: many
CDR3: CASHPAENTGELFF

V: TRBV28
J: TRBJ2-1
size: few
CDR3: CASSLRGPSSYNEQFF

V: TRBV20-1
J: TRBJ2-7
size: .
CDR3: CSARDYDRGTYF

V: TRBV6-2/TRBV6-3
J: TRBJ2-2
size: .
CDR3: CASTGAPTSGELFF

V: TRBV27
J: TRBJ2-7
size: few
CDR3: CASSLGRGYYEQYF

V: TRBV7-9
J: TRBJ2-2
size: many
CDR3: CASSLGSGGNTGELFF

V: TRBV2
J: TRBJ2-7
size: many
CDR3: CASSEMVAGEQYF

V: TRBV27
J: TRBJ2-2
size: few
CDR3: CASSHLSTGELFF